Following are 16 T cell receptor beta chains from one sample sequenced in a study of cytomegalovirus exposure and HLA in healthy donors. Amplification used 60 Vbeta primers and 13 Jbeta primers. The data were produced by immunoSEQ multiplex PCR, yet TCRdb's version contains in-frame clones alone and is incomplete. Among fewer than 85,000 clones listed, about 79% were seen once. Sequences were obtained from PBMCs. The receptors come from a man aged 18 to 29 in good health and CMV-seropositive.

The chain is built from TRBV4-2 and TRBJ2-2; weak D call: TRBD2 (6 bases). The V and J ends lost 1 base and 0 bases respectively, with 12 bases between them. CDR1 is LGHNA, CDR2 YNFKEQ, per germline. The CDR3 is made up of 17 amino acids. The CDR3 spells CASSQALGGTNTGELFF. In DNA form, the CDR3 reads TGTGCCAGCAGCCAAGCCCTCGGCGGGACGAACACCGGGGAGCTGTTTTTT.

This chain uses TRBV4-1 with TRBJ2-7; 13 nucleotides agree with TRBD2. V was pared by 4 bases and J by 3 bases, with 3 bases of the junction left unmatched. The CDR3 is made up of 15 amino acids. Germline values: CDR1 MGHRA, CDR2 YSYEKL. CDR3 amino acids: CASSLRTSGSYEQYF. In nucleotides, the CDR3 is TGCGCCAGCAGCCTTCGGACTAGCGGGAGCTACGAGCAGTACTTC.

The chain couples TRBV6-1 to TRBJ1-5; tentatively, D is TRBD1 (5 bases). CDR1 and CDR2 from the germline V gene are MNHNS and SASEGT. Trimming took off 1 base at V and 1 base at J, with 8 bases between the two ends. This CDR3 has 15 residues. Here the CDR3 DNA reads TGTGCCAGCAGTGAAGTGTGGGGCAGCAATCAGCCCCAGCATTTT. Residues: CASSEVWGSNQPQHF.

V is TRBV28 and J is TRBJ1-2; 7 nucleotides line up with TRBD1. This CDR3 comprises 15 residues. V trimming: 2 bases; J trimming: 7 bases; junction bases outside the gene matches: 10. CDR1 is MDHEN and CDR2 is SYDVKM in the germline V gene. CDR3 protein: CASSLRTGDMGGYTF. The CDR3 DNA reads TGTGCCAGCAGTTTAAGAACAGGGGATATGGGTGGCTACACCTTC.

The V gene is TRBV5-4, the J gene TRBJ2-1; TRBD2 matches 13 bases. J gave up 8 bases and V 3 bases, and 5 bases lay outside the gene matches. This CDR3 has 15 amino acids. The germline V gene encodes CDR1 SGHNT and CDR2 YYREEE (reference sequence). The CDR3 region has the DNA TGTGCCAGCAGCTCGAGACTAGCGGGAGGACATGAGCAGTTCTTC. Amino acids: CASSSRLAGGHEQFF.

The chain recombines TRBV5-1 with TRBJ2-7, with TRBD1 matching 7 bases. V shed 4 bases and J 5 bases; nucleotides not matched to a gene: 9. The CDR3 spans 14 residues. Germline CDR1 is SGHRS and CDR2 is YFSETQ. CDR3 coding DNA: TGCGCCAGCAGCCCCGACAGGGAATGGCACGAGCAGTACTTC. It is translated as CASSPDREWHEQYF.

This chain uses TRBV7-9 with TRBJ2-3, with 10 bases identical to TRBD2. CDR1 and CDR2 from the germline V gene are SEHNR and FQNEAQ (reference sequence). Trimming took 5 bases from V and 6 from J; bases not matched to a gene: 2. This CDR3 is 13 amino acids long. CDR3: CASSKGLADTQYF. CDR3 sequence (DNA): TGTGCCAGCAGCAAGGGACTAGCGGATACGCAGTATTTT.

This sequence joins TRBV5-6 and TRBJ1-1; D is undetermined. The germline V gene encodes CDR1 SGHDT and CDR2 YYEEEE. V lost 1 base to trimming and J lost 11 bases, with 15 bases between them. The CDR3 has 13 amino acids. The CDR3: CASSLRPTRKAFF. The CDR3 DNA reads as TGTGCCAGCAGCTTGAGGCCCACTAGGAAGGCTTTCTTT.

The rearrangement links TRBV7-9 to TRBJ2-5; 13 bases are a match to TRBD2. Germline trimming cut 3 bases from V and 5 bases from J; bases unmatched to any gene: 9. From germline, CDR1 is SEHNR and CDR2 FQNEAQ (reference sequence). CDR3 length equals 17 residues. The CDR3 protein is CASSFNSGTSGMETQYF. The CDR3 DNA reads TGTGCCAGCAGCTTTAACTCCGGGACTAGCGGGATGGAGACCCAGTACTTC.

This sequence joins TRBV7-8 and TRBJ2-7, with TRBD1 matching over 7 bases. The germline V gene encodes CDR1 SGHVS and CDR2 FQNEAQ. V dropped 5 bases and J dropped 4; count of bases not matched to a gene: 5. This CDR3 is built from 13 residues. The CDR3 nucleotides read TGTGCCAGCAGCCCGACAGGGATGTACGAGCAGTACTTC. Translating gives CASSPTGMYEQYF.

This rearrangement joins TRBV11-1 to TRBJ2-1; TRBD1 might be the D (6 bases). The V end lost 6 bases, the J end lost 15 bases, and 15 bases lay between the germline ends. Germline lookup yields CDR1 SGHAT and CDR2 FQDESV (reference sequence). The CDR3 has 11 amino acids. CDR3 residues: CASSYTGFPFF. In DNA form, the CDR3 reads TGTGCCAGCAGTTATACAGGGTTTCCGTTCTTC.

In its sample, this clone was seen a few times. The chain employs TRBV27 and TRBJ2-7; a weak D match, TRBD2 (6 bases). V lost 0 bases to trimming and J lost 5 bases, with 14 bases between them. Germline values: CDR1 MNHEY, CDR2 SMNVEV (reference sequence). The CDR3 has 15 amino acids. The CDR3 loop reads CASSLSGTPPHEQYF. CDR3 DNA sequence: TGTGCCAGCAGTTTATCCGGGACTCCTCCCCACGAGCAGTACTTC.

The V call is TRBV15, the J call TRBJ2-7, with a possible D match to TRBD2 (6 bases). CDR1 and CDR2 (germline): LNHNV, YYDKDF (reference sequence). The CDR3 spans 16 residues. V was clipped by 3 bases and J by 7 bases, with 22 bases between them. The CDR3 nucleotides read TGTGCCACCAGCAGCCAGAGGGGAGGCGGGCTGGGGGAGCAGTACTTC. This gives the protein CATSSQRGGGLGEQYF.

CDR3 nucleotide sequence: TGTGCCAGCAGTTACGGTTCAGGGCAAGACTACACCTTC. It yields the protein CASSYGSGQDYTF. The chain links TRBV6-6 to TRBJ1-2; D perhaps matches TRBD1 (5 bases). Germline V lookup: CDR1 MNHNY, CDR2 SVGAGI (reference sequence). CDR3 length: 13 residues. The V gene lost 2 bases and the J gene lost 10 bases, with 14 bases spanning the gap.

V usage is TRBV5-1 and J usage is TRBJ2-3; weak D call: TRBD2 (6 bases). Germline CDR1 and CDR2: SGHRS and YFSETQ. There are 11 residues in the CDR3. The ends were cut back, 5 bases at V and 10 bases at J, with 11 bases in the middle. The CDR3 region is CASREAGSQYF. Written as DNA, the CDR3 is TGCGCCAGCAGAGAAGCGGGTTCGCAGTATTTT.

The chain couples TRBV10-2 to TRBJ2-7; 7 bases are shared with TRBD1. The CDR3 consists of 14 residues. V was pared by 6 bases and J by 2 bases, with 7 bases of the junction left unmatched. Germline V gene lookup returns CDR1 WSHSY and CDR2 SAAADI. The chain's CDR3 is CASSDYRGPYEQYF. CDR3 nucleotides: TGCGCCAGCAGCGATTACAGGGGACCCTACGAGCAGTACTTC.